These T cell receptor beta chains were read from a single sample in a study of blood T cells in healthy people across ages. TCRdb re-called the 5' RACE reads with MiXCR, one entry per CDR3 protein. The repertoire holds approximately 2,000,000 distinct CDR3 sequences, with 39% as singletons. Material for sequencing was blood. Receptors were obtained from a human donor in good health. Both conserved end residues are part of each CDR3. The D gene is left open where the match is weak. Rows may omit the clone size; those that give it use once, few, many or a size class.

clone_size	d_call	cdr3_length	v_call	j_call	cdr3_nt	cdr3_aa
few	.	14	TRBV6-2/TRBV6-3	TRBJ2-5	TGTGCCAGCACCCTAATGTGGAGTCAAGAGACCCAGTACTTC	CASTLMWSQETQYF
.	.	13	TRBV5-1	TRBJ1-5	TGCGCCAGCAGCTCTGACACTAATCAGCCCCAGCATTTT	CASSSDTNQPQHF
.	.	13	TRBV12-5	TRBJ2-1	TGTGCTAGTGGTTTAGGTACCATCCCAGTGCAGTTCTTC	CASGLGTIPVQFF
few	TRBD1	17	TRBV3-1	TRBJ2-1	TGTGCCAGCAGCCAAGTTTGGGGGACAGGGGAAAACAATGAGCAGTTCTTC	CASSQVWGTGENNEQFF
.	.	17	TRBV4-2	TRBJ1-3	TGTGCCAGCAGCCCCGAGGAAGAGGGGAGCTCTGGAAACACCATATATTTT	CASSPEEEGSSGNTIYF
few	TRBD1	17	TRBV15	TRBJ1-2	TGTGCCACCAGCTTCCGGGACAGGGGGCTTTTGGACTATGGCTACACCTTC	CATSFRDRGLLDYGYTF
.	TRBD2	16	TRBV7-2	TRBJ2-1	TGTGCCAGCAGCCCGCACCCGGGACTAGCGTTGAATGAGCAGTTCTTC	CASSPHPGLALNEQFF
.	.	14	TRBV7-2	TRBJ1-1	TGTGCCAGCAGCGTGGTGGGCGGGGCATCCGAAACTTTCTTT	CASSVVGGASETFF
.	.	13	TRBV6-5	TRBJ1-1	TGTGCCAGCAGTTACTCGACTGGTGGTGAAGCTTTCTTT	CASSYSTGGEAFF
many	.	13	TRBV28	TRBJ2-5	TGTGCCAGCAGGGAGGGGCGAACAGAGACCCAGTACTTC	CASREGRTETQYF
many	.	10	TRBV4-2	TRBJ1-1	TGTGCCAGCCCGTTAAGTGAAGCTTTCTTT	CASPLSEAFF
.	.	19	TRBV7-2	TRBJ2-4	TGTGCCAGCAGCTTACGGGGATTTCAGGGAGGAAATTACAAAAACATTCAGTACTTC	CASSLRGFQGGNYKNIQYF
few	.	14	TRBV12-3/TRBV12-4	TRBJ1-2	TGTGCCAGCAGTTCCCTGTGGACGGAATATGGCTACACCTTC	CASSSLWTEYGYTF
few	.	13	TRBV15	TRBJ1-1	TGTGCCACCAGTACCGCGCCGAACACTGAAGCTTTCTTT	CATSTAPNTEAFF